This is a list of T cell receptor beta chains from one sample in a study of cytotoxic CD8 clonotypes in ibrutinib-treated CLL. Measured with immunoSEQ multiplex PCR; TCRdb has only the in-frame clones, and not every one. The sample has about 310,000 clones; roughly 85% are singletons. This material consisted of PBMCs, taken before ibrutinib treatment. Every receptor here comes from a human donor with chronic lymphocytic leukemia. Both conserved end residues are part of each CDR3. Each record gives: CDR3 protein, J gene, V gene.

CDR3: CASSLSRGGGNEQFF
J: TRBJ2-1
V: TRBV27

CDR3: CSSIGGEGGNEQFF
J: TRBJ2-1
V: TRBV29-1

CDR3: CASSVGGGQSSGANVLTF
J: TRBJ2-6
V: TRBV9

CDR3: CASSHTRGAFSTDTQYF
J: TRBJ2-3
V: TRBV18

CDR3: CASSVVAGGPYNEQFF
J: TRBJ2-1
V: TRBV6-1

CDR3: CASRRTGRNYGYTF
J: TRBJ1-2
V: TRBV6-5

CDR3: CASSVRSQAQETQYF
J: TRBJ2-5
V: TRBV9

CDR3: CASSLAPGDEKLFF
J: TRBJ1-4
V: TRBV5-8

CDR3: CASGTSGTGELFF
J: TRBJ2-2
V: TRBV6-6

CDR3: CASGKVTGSDTQYF
J: TRBJ2-3
V: TRBV19

CDR3: CASSVSDTGTKQFF
J: TRBJ2-1
V: TRBV25-1

CDR3: CASSCPPDNYGYTF
J: TRBJ1-2
V: TRBV7-4

CDR3: CASSLRRNTGELFF
J: TRBJ2-2
V: TRBV27

CDR3: CASRAEGQPQHF
J: TRBJ1-5
V: TRBV25-1

CDR3: CASMVAKNTEAFF
J: TRBJ1-1
V: TRBV27

CDR3: CASSYNRNNQPQHF
J: TRBJ1-5
V: TRBV6-5

CDR3: CASKNWDEQFF
J: TRBJ2-1
V: TRBV4-1

CDR3: CASSQGQGAYEQYF
J: TRBJ2-7
V: TRBV4-1

CDR3: CASSLDFTRAFF
J: TRBJ1-1
V: TRBV7-9

CDR3: CASSIDLRVGNQPQHF
J: TRBJ1-5
V: TRBV19

CDR3: CASSQDAGRAANGYTF
J: TRBJ1-2
V: TRBV4-2

CDR3: CASSFIAAGNTIYF
J: TRBJ1-3
V: TRBV6-5

CDR3: CASSDQTQKSYEQYF
J: TRBJ2-7
V: TRBV19

CDR3: CASSWDLIYGYTF
J: TRBJ1-2
V: TRBV6-6

CDR3: CSVEGSWDPTEQYF
J: TRBJ2-7
V: TRBV29-1

CDR3: CASSIRDRGRQTQYF
J: TRBJ2-5
V: TRBV19

CDR3: CASSVGQNYGYTF
J: TRBJ1-2
V: TRBV9

CDR3: CASSQGSLDEQYF
J: TRBJ2-7
V: TRBV4-1

CDR3: CASSYSIPFNEKLFF
J: TRBJ1-4
V: TRBV6-5

CDR3: CASTWGGDGYTF
J: TRBJ1-2
V: TRBV19

CDR3: CSVFGFAEAFF
J: TRBJ1-1
V: TRBV29-1

CDR3: CASSSQVQETQYF
J: TRBJ2-5
V: TRBV7-6

CDR3: CASSGVSSYNSPLHF
J: TRBJ1-6
V: TRBV9

CDR3: CASDKPGQGYNEQFF
J: TRBJ2-1
V: TRBV10-1

CDR3: CASNFPSLTDTQYF
J: TRBJ2-3
V: TRBV28

CDR3: CASRLRGHTGELFF
J: TRBJ2-2
V: TRBV2

CDR3: CASSPTGYEQFF
J: TRBJ2-1
V: TRBV18

CDR3: CSTRRRAVYNEQFF
J: TRBJ2-1
V: TRBV29-1

CDR3: CASSLVVFGPQHF
J: TRBJ1-5
V: TRBV27

CDR3: CASSLRVYQPQHF
J: TRBJ1-5
V: TRBV27

CDR3: CASSTGQGGGTGELFF
J: TRBJ2-2
V: TRBV5-1

CDR3: CASRTGQGFNEQFF
J: TRBJ2-1
V: TRBV6-5

CDR3: CATSKDRGFNQPQHF
J: TRBJ1-5
V: TRBV15

CDR3: CSVRTSESYYEQYF
J: TRBJ2-7
V: TRBV29-1

CDR3: CAWSGASGNTIYF
J: TRBJ1-3
V: TRBV30

CDR3: CASSGQGSSGNTIYF
J: TRBJ1-3
V: TRBV25-1

CDR3: CASSLGSSSGNTIYF
J: TRBJ1-3
V: TRBV6-5

CDR3: CASSSSSLGMNTEAFF
J: TRBJ1-1
V: TRBV7-8

CDR3: CAWNRDSYEQYF
J: TRBJ2-7
V: TRBV30

CDR3: CASSLARDRVQETQYF
J: TRBJ2-5
V: TRBV5-5

CDR3: CAWSTPSWGAREKLFF
J: TRBJ1-4
V: TRBV30

CDR3: CASSGTGITSSYNEQFF
J: TRBJ2-1
V: TRBV7-6

CDR3: CASSPRTSGATDTQYF
J: TRBJ2-3
V: TRBV11-3